This TCR beta chain was observed in a study of CD8 T cells in ankylosing spondylitis. In this sample, this clonotype turned up many times. What it recognizes is unknown. CDR3 size: 13 residues. Germline CDR1 SGHVS, CDR2 FQNEAQ. V shed 1 base and J shed 4 bases, with 5 bases lying between them. A quantitative 5'-RACE method, one with molecular barcodes, was used to make TCR beta libraries. TCRdb processed the 5' RACE reads anew with MiXCR; each CDR3 protein has one entry. The sample contains 85,000 to 100,000 distinct CDR3 sequences, roughly 10% of which appear only once. Study-level points and caveats: Disease-linked clones reportedly showed significant enrichment in matched ankylosing spondylitis synovial fluid. CD8+ disease-linked clones were present at relatively low frequencies in blood.

The source material was blood, either unsorted or a sorted T cell fraction (not recorded which). This receptor was taken from a male donor with ankylosing spondylitis or in good health (not recorded which). The chain combines TRBV7-8 with TRBJ1-3; D ambiguous. The CDR3, as DNA: TGTGCCAGCAGCTTAGAGAGAGGAAACACCATATATTTT. Translated, it gives CASSLERGNTIYF.